This TCR beta chain was profiled in a study of T-cell memory formation after mild COVID-19. Study findings and constraints: CD4+ contracting clones lay mainly in CM and EM, CD8+ ones in EMRA. Still unconfirmed is whether the second-wave clones peaking on day 37 recognized SARS-CoV-2. Clones that contracted from day 15 to 85 had balanced CD4/CD8; later expanders were CD4+ biased.

This clonotype was detected only once. Its specificity is unknown. TCRdb itself ran the 5' RACE reads through MiXCR, one entry per CDR3 protein. The data show hundreds of thousands of distinct CDR3 sequences, approximately 21% seen once. This TCR derives from an adult woman who had mild COVID-19 (a few samples of this study predate the infection). Cell type and time point are not known. Sequenced material: PBMCs or a T cell subset sorted from them (not recorded which).

The CDR3 nucleotides read TGTGCCAGCAGCTCCGGGACAGGGCTACAAGAGACCCAGTACTTC. This translates into CASSSGTGLQETQYF. J is TRBJ2-5 and V is TRBV5-5; TRBD1 agrees at 9 bases. The V segment lost 3 bases and the J segment 2 bases; nucleotides outside the gene matches: 5. CDR1 is SGHKS and CDR2 is YYEKEE in the germline V gene (reference sequence). The length of the CDR3 is 15 residues. Full variable domain (remainder filled in from reference TRBV5-5 and TRBJ2-5): DAGVTQSPTHLIKTRGQQVTLRCSPISGHKSVSWYQQVLGQGPQFIFQYYEKEERGRGNFPDRFSARQFPNYSSELNVNALLLGDSALYLCASSSGTGLQETQYFGPGTRLLVL.